Below, 21 T cell receptor beta chains from the same sample are listed, as sequenced in a study of blood T cells in healthy people across ages. Primed by a sample-barcoded 5' primer and a J-beta primer mix, a second PCR proceeded for roughly 7 to 11 cycles. TCRdb re-called the 5' RACE reads with MiXCR, one entry per CDR3 protein. The sample lists over 1,500,000 distinct CDR3 sequences; 40% to 55% were seen once. The sequenced sample consisted of blood. Every receptor here comes from a woman in her 40s in good health.

CDR3 nucleotide sequence: TGTGCCAGCAGCAACAGGGTACTAGCGGGGGTCTCGAGGAATGAGCAGTTCTTC. Its translation: CASSNRVLAGVSRNEQFF. V gene TRBV5-6 combines with J gene TRBJ2-1; 11 positions match TRBD2. This CDR3 comprises 18 residues. Trimming at V came to 4 bases and at J to 7 bases, leaving 16 bases not matched to a gene. Germline CDR1 and CDR2: SGHDT and YYEEEE.

The rearrangement uses TRBV12-3 or TRBV12-4 and TRBJ1-4, with 7 bases matching TRBD1. V shed 8 bases, J shed 5 bases, and the junction held 8 bases outside the gene matches. The CDR3 covers 14 residues. The CDR3 DNA follows: TGTGCCAGCGGTCAGCGCAGGGGGAATGAAAAACTGTTTTTT. Its protein is CASGQRRGNEKLFF.

The chain carries TRBV3-1 and TRBJ2-7, with TRBD2 matching 14 bases. After removal of 7 bases from V and 1 base from J, the junction contained 6 bases not matched to a gene. This CDR3 is 16 amino acids long. Germline values: CDR1 LGHDT, CDR2 YNNKEL (reference sequence). The CDR3 DNA follows: TGTGCCAGCATCAGACTAGCGGGGGGGCATTCCTACGAGCAGTACTTC. This encodes CASIRLAGGHSYEQYF.

This clonotype was counted a few times. The chain joins TRBV19 to TRBJ1-6, with 9 bases lining up with TRBD1. The ends lost 6 bases at V and 7 bases at J; junction bases unmatched: 7. CDR1 LNHDA and CDR2 SQIVND come from the germline V gene (reference sequence). The CDR3 totals 15 residues. The CDR3 protein is CASSRDRVGNSPLHF. The DNA for the CDR3 is TGTGCCAGTAGCAGGGACAGGGTCGGGAATTCACCCCTCCACTTT. The complete variable domain, with remaining parts taken from reference TRBV19 and TRBJ1-6, reads DGGITQSPKYLFRKEGQNVTLSCEQNLNHDAMYWYRQDPGQGLRLIYYSQIVNDFQKGDIAEGYSVSREKKESFPLTVTSAQKNPTAFYLCASSRDRVGNSPLHFGNGTRLTVT.

J is TRBJ2-1 and V is TRBV11-1; 7 nucleotides line up with TRBD1. The germline V gene has CDR1 SGHAT and CDR2 FQDESV (reference sequence). The J segment lost 13 bases and the V segment lost 5 bases, leaving 8 bases of the junction unmatched. There are 12 residues in the CDR3. The CDR3 spells CASSLGTGVQFF. The CDR3 DNA reads as TGTGCCAGCAGCCTGGGCACAGGGGTACAGTTCTTC. The whole variable domain, filled in from reference TRBV11-1 and TRBJ2-1, reads EAEVAQSPRYKITEKSQAVAFWCDPISGHATLYWYRQILGQGPELLVQFQDESVVDDSQLPKDRFSAERLKGVDSTLKIQPAELGDSAMYLCASSLGTGVQFFGPGTRLTVL.

For this clonotype: A clone one base away is much larger, so this may be a read error. The chain links TRBV3-1 to TRBJ2-7; no definite D call. In germline, CDR1 is LGHDT, CDR2 YNNKEL (reference sequence). There are 14 residues in the CDR3. The CDR3 DNA follows: TGTACCAGCAGCCAAGAACAGTTCTCCTACGAGCAGTACTTC. The encoded protein is CTSSQEQFSYEQYF.

There are a few counts of this clonotype. The rearrangement uses TRBV20-1 and TRBJ2-3, with TRBD2 as a possible D gene (5 bases). Germline V gene lookup returns CDR1 DFQATT and CDR2 SNEGSKA (reference sequence). V dropped 4 bases and J dropped 4 bases, with 9 bases sitting between them. This CDR3 spans 12 amino acids. CDR3 region: CSATDYADTQYF. The DNA of the CDR3 is TGCAGTGCTACCGACTATGCAGATACGCAGTATTTT.

This clonotype was seen at least ten times. The rearrangement links TRBV7-9 to TRBJ2-4, with D unclear. V lost 5 bases and J 0 bases, leaving 17 bases between the germline ends. Germline CDR1 is SEHNR and CDR2 is FQNEAQ (reference sequence). This CDR3 is 17 amino acids long. The CDR3 region has the DNA TGTGCCAGCAGCCCCCTTGGGCCAGGAGTAGCCAAAAACATTCAGTACTTC. This translates into CASSPLGPGVAKNIQYF.

In this sample, this clonotype turned up a few times. V gene TRBV5-4 combines with J gene TRBJ2-7; D is unclear. V gave up 4 bases and J gave up 3 bases, with 14 bases separating them. The germline gives CDR1 SGHNT, CDR2 YYREEE (reference sequence). The CDR3 extends over 14 amino acids. CDR3 region: CASSAAFGDYEQYF. Written as DNA, the CDR3 is TGTGCCAGCAGCGCGGCATTCGGCGACTACGAGCAGTACTTC. Full variable domain (rest looked up from reference TRBV5-4 and TRBJ2-7): ETGVTQSPTHLIKTRGQQVTLRCSSQSGHNTVSWYQQALGQGPQFIFQYYREEENGRGNFPPRFSGLQFPNYSSELNVNALELDDSALYLCASSAAFGDYEQYFGPGTRLTVT.

This chain joins TRBV7-3 and TRBJ2-7, with a tentative D call TRBD2 (5 bases). This CDR3 is 14 amino acids long. The V end was cut by 0 bases, the J end by 7 bases, with 13 bases between. Germline assignment: CDR1 SGHTA and CDR2 FQGTGA. The CDR3 nucleotides read TGTGCCAGCAGCTTAACGTTTTCTAGCCATGAGCAGTACTTC. Translation: CASSLTFSSHEQYF.

This clonotype was counted a few times. This chain connects TRBV25-1 to TRBJ1-5; D not resolved. The CDR3 sequence is 15 residues long. Germline V lookup: CDR1 MGHDK, CDR2 SYGVNS. Trimming removed 1 base from V and 3 bases from J, with 10 bases in between. The CDR3 region is CASSEFGSHNQPQHF. As DNA, the CDR3 is TGTGCCAGCAGTGAATTCGGGTCTCACAATCAGCCCCAGCATTTT.

The rearrangement joins TRBV20-1 to TRBJ2-5, with unresolved D. The CDR3 length is 13 residues. Germline V CDR1 and CDR2: DFQATT, SNEGSKA (reference sequence). V shed 2 bases and J shed 4 bases, with 11 bases lying between them. CDR3 loop: CSARCAARETQYF. The CDR3 DNA reads TGCAGTGCTAGATGCGCCGCTAGAGAGACCCAGTACTTC.

This clonotype showed up just a few times. V usage is TRBV20-1 and J usage is TRBJ2-7, with 8 bases identical to TRBD2. Per germline, CDR1 DFQATT and CDR2 SNEGSKA (reference sequence). The CDR3 sequence is 11 residues long. Germline trimming cut 5 bases from V and 7 bases from J; bases unmatched to any gene: 4. CDR3 in amino acids: CSAGTRNEQYF. In DNA, the CDR3 is TGCAGTGCTGGGACTAGGAATGAGCAGTACTTC.

A few counts support this clonotype. The V call is TRBV29-1, the J call TRBJ2-5; TRBD2 aligns across 15 bases. The CDR3 sequence is 16 residues long. The germline V gene encodes CDR1 SQVTM and CDR2 ANQGSEA. Trimming removed 3 bases from V and 5 bases from J; junction bases left unmatched: 7. DNA of the CDR3: TGCAGCGTTGATGCCGGACTAGCGGGGGGGCAGGAGACCCAGTACTTC. Its translation is CSVDAGLAGGQETQYF.

This clonotype occurred a few times. One end of the junction does not line up with germline, which may come from a read error. The V call is TRBV6-2 or TRBV6-3, the J call TRBJ2-7; D is perhaps TRBD1 (6 bases). CDR1 MNHEY and CDR2 SVGEGT come from the germline V gene. This CDR3 has 14 amino acids. The CDR3 DNA follows: TGTGCCAGCAGTTACCGGACAGTTTCCTGCGAGCAGTACTTC. This codes for CASSYRTVSCEQYF.

This clonotype was observed a handful of times. V is TRBV7-9 and J is TRBJ1-2, with D possibly being TRBD1 (5 bases). This CDR3 is built from 13 residues. V was pared by 4 bases and J by 8 bases, with 14 bases between. Germline assignment: CDR1 SEHNR and CDR2 FQNEAQ (reference sequence). The CDR3 region has the DNA TGTGCCAGCAGCTGGCCCACCCCAGGGGGCTACACCTTC. Encoded protein: CASSWPTPGGYTF.

V usage is TRBV9 and J usage is TRBJ1-6, with D uncertain. Trimming took 4 bases from V and 0 from J, leaving 14 bases between them. CDR1 and CDR2 (germline): SGDLS, YYNGEE. The CDR3 totals 17 residues. The chain's CDR3 is CASSPQDWSSYNSPLHF. The CDR3 region has the DNA TGTGCCAGCAGCCCCCAGGACTGGAGCTCCTATAATTCACCCCTCCACTTT.

The chain combines TRBV7-2 with TRBJ2-7; D unresolved. V was cut by 0 bases and J by 1 base, with 7 bases left in between. Germline CDR1 is SGHTA and CDR2 is FQGNSA. The length of the CDR3 is 14 residues. CDR3 sequence (DNA): TGTGCCAGCAGCTTAGCTTGGCAATCCTACGAGCAGTACTTC. Translation gives CASSLAWQSYEQYF.

This clonotype appeared a single time. The gene calls are TRBV6-2 or TRBV6-3 and TRBJ2-3; D is unresolved. This CDR3 contains 15 residues. From germline, CDR1 is MNHEY and CDR2 SVGEGT. The ends were cut back, 5 bases at V and 4 bases at J, with 16 bases in the middle. DNA of the CDR3: TGTGCCAGCAGTCTGACCGTATTACGCCCAGATACGCAGTATTTT. Amino acid sequence: CASSLTVLRPDTQYF.

This chain uses TRBV18 with TRBJ2-3, with 9 bases aligning to TRBD2. V trimming: 2 bases; J trimming: 6 bases; junction bases outside the gene matches: 6. The CDR3 is 15 residues long. CDR1 is KGHSH, CDR2 LQKENI, per germline. This CDR3 is CASSPRLADLDTQYF. The CDR3 DNA reads as TGTGCCAGCTCACCAAGACTAGCGGATTTGGATACGCAGTATTTT.

This chain connects TRBV15 to TRBJ2-7; D call uncertain. CDR3 length: 14 residues. Trimming took off 4 bases at V and 7 bases at J, with 17 bases between the two ends. Germline lookup yields CDR1 LNHNV and CDR2 YYDKDF (reference sequence). The CDR3 sequence is CATSTPSLRLEQYF. CDR3 in DNA: TGTGCCACCAGCACACCGTCTTTGAGATTAGAGCAGTACTTC.